This passage covers 25 T cell receptor beta chains from one sample sequenced in a study of radiotherapy plus CTLA-4 blockade in lung cancer. Some clones are missing from TCRdb's copy, which holds only in-frame ones; the method was immunoSEQ multiplex PCR. The table shows fewer than 40,000 clones, with 60% to 80% occurring only once. Source: peripheral blood, taken from a patient treated with radiotherapy plus ipilimumab. The receptors stem from a human donor with non-small cell lung cancer whose response to radiotherapy plus ipilimumab could not be evaluated.

V is TRBV9 and J is TRBJ2-2; 10 bases match TRBD2. Germline assignment: CDR1 SGDLS and CDR2 YYNGEE. The ends lost 5 bases at V and 4 bases at J; junction bases unmatched: 5. The CDR3 is 15 residues long. CDR3 sequence reads: CASRRTSGFTGELFF. The CDR3 nucleotides read TGTGCCAGCAGAAGGACTAGCGGTTTCACCGGGGAGCTGTTTTTT.

V usage is TRBV28 and J usage is TRBJ1-2; no clear D gene. Germline-derived CDR1 and CDR2 are MDHEN and SYDVKM. Trimming removed 6 bases at V and 8 bases at J, with 16 bases between. The CDR3 contains 13 residues. CDR3 nucleotides: TGTGCCAGCAGCATCCGAGTAGTGAGCGGCTACACCTTC. Translation gives CASSIRVVSGYTF.

The chain joins TRBV6-6 to TRBJ2-1; 9 bases are shared with TRBD2. The CDR3 consists of 16 residues. J gave up 3 bases and V 2 bases, and 5 bases lay outside the gene matches. Germline CDR1 MNHNY, CDR2 SVGAGI (reference sequence). The CDR3 nucleotides are TGTGCCAGCAGTTACCCGAGCGGGAGGTTCTACAATGAGCAGTTCTTC. Amino acid sequence: CASSYPSGRFYNEQFF.

The V and J genes are TRBV19 and TRBJ1-2, with D maybe TRBD1 (6 bases). The CDR3 contains 14 residues. Germline lookup yields CDR1 LNHDA and CDR2 SQIVND (reference sequence). The germline V and J ends were trimmed by 4 bases and 4 bases, with 13 bases remaining between them. The CDR3 nucleotides read TGTGCCAGTAGTACAGGGGCCAGTATCTATGGCTACACCTTC. It encodes CASSTGASIYGYTF.

The CDR3 protein is CASSEMGRGANTGELFF. CDR3 coding DNA: TGTGCCAGCAGTGAAATGGGCAGGGGGGCGAACACCGGGGAGCTGTTTTTT. The chain combines TRBV6-1 with TRBJ2-2, with D possibly TRBD1 on 7 matching bases. The length of the CDR3 is 17 residues. V lost 2 bases and J 0 bases, leaving 13 bases between the germline ends. CDR1 is MNHNS, CDR2 SASEGT, per germline.

The chain links TRBV30 to TRBJ1-1, with TRBD1 matching 9 bases. The CDR3 loop spans 15 amino acids. The germline V gene has CDR1 GTSNPN and CDR2 SVGIG (reference sequence). V lost 2 bases and J lost 0; bases outside the gene matches: 4. CDR3 DNA sequence: TGTGCCTGGAGTCACAGGGGGCGGATGAACACTGAAGCTTTCTTT. This encodes CAWSHRGRMNTEAFF.

V usage is TRBV11-2 and J usage is TRBJ2-7; 7 positions match TRBD1. In germline, CDR1 is SGHAT, CDR2 FQNNGV. The CDR3 loop spans 13 amino acids. Germline trimming cut 5 bases from V and 6 bases from J; bases unmatched to any gene: 7. The CDR3 sequence: CASSPTGYGEQYF. The CDR3 DNA follows: TGTGCCAGCAGCCCGACAGGGTACGGCGAGCAGTACTTC.

The chain employs TRBV6-1 and TRBJ2-3; D might be TRBD2 (5 bases). Between the trimmed V and J ends, which lost 6 bases and 9 bases, there was a span of 10 bases. This CDR3 has 11 residues. CDR1 MNHNS and CDR2 SASEGT come from the germline V gene. The CDR3 DNA is TGTGCCAGCAGATTACTAGGGACGCAGTATTTT. Protein: CASRLLGTQYF.

The J gene is TRBJ2-7, the V gene TRBV4-2, with 13 bases fitting TRBD2. Germline CDR1 reads LGHNA; CDR2 reads YNFKEQ. The CDR3 is 16 amino acids. With V trimmed by 4 bases and J by 0 bases, 3 bases remained unmatched. The CDR3 reads CASSLGLAGASYEQYF. The CDR3 coding sequence is TGTGCCAGCAGCCTTGGACTAGCGGGGGCCTCCTACGAGCAGTACTTC.

This clone showed up just once. As DNA, the CDR3 is TGTGCCAGCAGCTTCACGGGAGTAGAGCAGTTCTTC. Encoded protein: CASSFTGVEQFF. The chain is built from TRBV7-9 and TRBJ2-1; perhaps TRBD2 as D (6 bases). There are 12 residues in the CDR3. Trimming pared 3 bases from V and 10 bases from J, leaving 10 bases between. Germline CDR1 and CDR2: SEHNR and FQNEAQ (reference sequence). The whole variable domain, filled in from reference TRBV7-9 and TRBJ2-1, reads DTGVSQNPRHKITKRGQNVTFRCDPISEHNRLYWYRQTLGQGPEFLTYFQNEAQLEKSRLLSDRFSAERPKGSFSTLEIQRTEQGDSAMYLCASSFTGVEQFFGPGTRLTVL.

This clone was picked up a small number of times. The rearrangement uses TRBV5-1 and TRBJ2-1; 9 bases agree with TRBD2. This CDR3 has 16 amino acids. Germline lookup yields CDR1 SGHRS and CDR2 YFSETQ. V gave up 2 bases and J gave up 6 bases; unmatched junction bases: 9. The CDR3 loop reads CASSLGPAGGPNEQFF. CDR3 nucleotide sequence: TGCGCCAGCAGCTTAGGACCGGCGGGAGGGCCCAATGAGCAGTTCTTC.

Here the CDR3 DNA reads TGTGCCAGCAGCCAAGCACTAGCGGGAGGGTACGAGCAGTACTTC. It codes for CASSQALAGGYEQYF. This rearrangement joins TRBV4-2 to TRBJ2-7; 13 nucleotides line up with TRBD2. CDR3 length: 15 residues. Germline-derived CDR1 and CDR2 are LGHNA and YNFKEQ. V was pared by 1 base and J by 4 bases, with 1 base of the junction left unmatched.

This chain joins TRBV9 and TRBJ2-1, with TRBD2 matching 12 bases. CDR1 and CDR2 (germline): SGDLS, YYNGEE. The V and J ends lost 1 base and 4 bases, in that order; junction bases with no gene match: 9. The CDR3 spans 18 residues. In nucleotides, the CDR3 is TGTGCCAGCAGCGTATTTCCGGGGGGACTAGCGGGTTACAATGAGCAGTTCTTC. This codes for CASSVFPGGLAGYNEQFF.

The CDR3 region is CASSLTISGGGLYEQYF. In nucleotides, the CDR3 is TGTGCCAGCAGCTTGACGATTTCGGGTGGTGGTTTGTACGAGCAGTACTTC. The chain joins TRBV7-2 to TRBJ2-7; no clear D gene. The CDR3 covers 17 residues. Germline V lookup: CDR1 SGHTA, CDR2 FQGNSA. V lost 3 bases to trimming and J lost 4 bases, with 22 bases between them.

This clone was counted a single time. This chain links TRBV5-1 with TRBJ1-1; D is possibly TRBD1 (6 bases). The germline V and J ends were trimmed by 0 bases and 7 bases, with 16 bases remaining between them. The CDR3 is made up of 15 amino acids. CDR1 is SGHRS and CDR2 is YFSETQ in the germline V gene. In DNA form, the CDR3 reads TGCGCCAGCAGCTTGGTATCCGGGGGGCAGGGTGAAGCTTTCTTT. Its translation: CASSLVSGGQGEAFF. Together with reference TRBV5-1 and TRBJ1-1, the CDR3 gives the full variable domain: KAGVTQTPRYLIKTRGQQVTLSCSPISGHRSVSWYQQTPGQGLQFLFEYFSETQRNKGNFPGRFSGRQFSNSRSEMNVSTLELGDSALYLCASSLVSGGQGEAFFGQGTRLTVV.

The V and J genes are TRBV4-1 and TRBJ2-1; possibly TRBD1 for D (6 bases). Germline V CDR1 and CDR2: MGHRA, YSYEKL. The CDR3 spans 15 residues. Trimming stripped 3 bases from V and 9 bases from J, with 18 bases between. The CDR3 DNA reads as TGCGCCAGCAGCCACCCCCCGACAGGAGACTTTGAGCAGTTCTTC. Encoded protein: CASSHPPTGDFEQFF.

As to this clone: The same CDR3 arises from other DNA sequences in this sample as well. The rearrangement joins TRBV5-6 to TRBJ1-6; 7 bases fit TRBD1. Germline V gene sequence: CDR1 SGHDT, CDR2 YYEEEE. The CDR3 spans 13 residues. V lost 5 bases to trimming and J lost 7 bases; unmatched junction nucleotides: 3. CDR3 loop: CASRGQQNSPLHF. For the CDR3, the DNA is TGTGCCAGCAGGGGACAGCAAAATTCACCCCTCCACTTT. The complete variable domain, with remaining parts taken from reference TRBV5-6 and TRBJ1-6, reads DAGVTQSPTHLIKTRGQQVTLRCSPKSGHDTVSWYQQALGQGPQFIFQYYEEEERQRGNFPDRFSGHQFPNYSSELNVNALLLGDSALYLCASRGQQNSPLHFGNGTRLTVT.

The rearrangement uses TRBV2 and TRBJ1-2; D remains ambiguous. The V gene lost 2 bases and the J gene lost 7 bases, with 11 bases spanning the gap. The CDR3 runs 13 residues. Looked up from germline, CDR1 is SNHLY and CDR2 is FYNNEI. CDR3 bases: TGTGCCAGCAGTGAATCTACAGTCCCTGGCTACACCTTC. It specifies CASSESTVPGYTF.

The gene calls are TRBV11-2 and TRBJ2-7; the D gene is possibly TRBD1 (5 bases). The CDR3 consists of 15 residues. V was trimmed by 1 base and J by 0 bases, leaving 10 bases between them. CDR1 and CDR2 (germline): SGHAT, FQNNGV. Here the CDR3 reads CASSLVVTASYEQYF. The DNA for the CDR3 is TGTGCCAGCAGCTTAGTGGTGACAGCCTCCTACGAGCAGTACTTC.

This clone is a singleton in its sample. The chain links TRBV11-2 to TRBJ2-7, with TRBD2 as a possible D gene (7 bases). CDR1 SGHAT and CDR2 FQNNGV come from the germline V gene. The CDR3 has 15 amino acids. The germline V and J ends were trimmed by 2 bases and 2 bases, with 13 bases remaining between them. CDR3 in amino acids: CASSLRGGSPYEQYF. CDR3 bases: TGTGCCAGCAGCTTAAGGGGGGGATCACCCTACGAGCAGTACTTC.

The rearrangement links TRBV5-6 to TRBJ2-3; D is uncertain. The CDR3 is 14 amino acids. CDR1 and CDR2 (germline): SGHDT, YYEEEE. The germline V and J ends were trimmed by 1 base and 5 bases, with 11 bases remaining between them. In nucleotides, the CDR3 is TGTGCCAGCAGCTTGTTCCAGGTGGTAGATACGCAGTATTTT. Protein: CASSLFQVVDTQYF.

The V call is TRBV5-5, the J call TRBJ2-5; 7 bases map to TRBD2. The J call may be faulty, since TRBJ2-7 better matches the DNA end. This CDR3 contains 15 residues. From germline, CDR1 is SGHKS and CDR2 YYEKEE (reference sequence). CDR3 bases: TGTGCCAGCAGCTTGGCGAGGGAGGGCCGCTACGAGCAGTACTTC. Encoded protein: CASSLAREGRYEQYF.

The chain recombines TRBV15 with TRBJ1-6; 10 nucleotides agree with TRBD1. V trimming: 0 bases; J trimming: 7 bases; junction bases outside the gene matches: 9. The CDR3 runs 18 residues. Germline lookup yields CDR1 LNHNV and CDR2 YYDKDF (reference sequence). Written as DNA, the CDR3 is TGTGCCACCAGCAGAGATCCTGGGGACAGGGGCACGAATTCACCCCTCCACTTT. Its translation: CATSRDPGDRGTNSPLHF. The full variable domain, rest sourced from reference TRBV15 and TRBJ1-6, is DAMVIQNPRYQVTQFGKPVTLSCSQTLNHNVMYWYQQKSSQAPKLLFHYYDKDFNNEADTPDNFQSRRPNTSFCFLDIRSPGLGDTAMYLCATSRDPGDRGTNSPLHFGNGTRLTVT.

J is TRBJ2-1 and V is TRBV10-1; 13 nucleotides align to TRBD2. V lost 2 bases and J lost 10; bases outside the gene matches: 8. CDR1 is WNHNN and CDR2 is SYGVQD in the germline V gene (reference sequence). The CDR3 sequence is 16 residues long. CDR3 bases: TGCGCCAGCAGTGAGGGGGGACTAGCGGGATTCAGAGAGCAGTTCTTC. The encoded protein is CASSEGGLAGFREQFF.

The chain links TRBV18 to TRBJ2-7; 9 bases align to TRBD1. CDR1 and CDR2 from the germline V gene are KGHSH and LQKENI. Unmatched junction bases numbered 5, after V lost 3 bases and J lost 5 bases. The CDR3 is made up of 14 amino acids. CDR3 in amino acids: CASSPGQGHHEQYF. The CDR3 DNA is TGTGCCAGCTCACCGGGACAGGGTCACCACGAGCAGTACTTC.